This T cell receptor (beta chain) was observed in a study of OX40 agonist ivuxolimab in advanced cancers. Libraries were prepared by immunoSEQ multiplex PCR; TCRdb keeps only in-frame clonotypes and omits some of them. The top ten clones hold roughly 0.67% of a sample with 50,000 to 65,000 clones, around 90% of them seen once. The junction had 6 bases not matched to a gene; V was cut back by 3 bases and J by 3 bases. CDR1 and CDR2 (germline): LNHDA, SQIVND (reference sequence). The CDR3 loop spans 15 amino acids. The source is an adult with an advanced solid tumor such as melanoma, head and neck, liver or kidney cancer. Source: CD4+ or CD8+ T cells sorted from blood, taken in a trial of the OX40 agonist ivuxolimab. The gene calls are TRBV19 and TRBJ2-3; 7 bases are a match to TRBD1. For the CDR3, the DNA is TGTGCCAGTAGTATCCGGGACAGCAGAACAGATACGCAGTATTTT. Translation: CASSIRDSRTDTQYF.